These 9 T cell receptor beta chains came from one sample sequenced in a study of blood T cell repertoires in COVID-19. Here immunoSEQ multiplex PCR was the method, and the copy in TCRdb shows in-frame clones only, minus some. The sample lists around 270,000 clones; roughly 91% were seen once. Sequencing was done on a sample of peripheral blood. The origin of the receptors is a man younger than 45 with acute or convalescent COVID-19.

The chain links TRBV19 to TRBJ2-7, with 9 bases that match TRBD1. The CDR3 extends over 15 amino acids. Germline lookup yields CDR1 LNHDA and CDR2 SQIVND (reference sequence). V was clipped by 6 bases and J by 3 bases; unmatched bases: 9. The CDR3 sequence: CASSVGQGGHYEQYF. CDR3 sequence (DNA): TGTGCCAGTAGCGTGGGACAGGGAGGGCACTACGAGCAGTACTTC.

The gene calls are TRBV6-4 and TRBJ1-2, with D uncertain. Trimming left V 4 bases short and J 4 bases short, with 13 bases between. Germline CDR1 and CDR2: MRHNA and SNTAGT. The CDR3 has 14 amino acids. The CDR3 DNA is TGTGCCAGCAGTGTGCGGGGAAGCGGCTATGGCTACACCTTC. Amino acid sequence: CASSVRGSGYGYTF.

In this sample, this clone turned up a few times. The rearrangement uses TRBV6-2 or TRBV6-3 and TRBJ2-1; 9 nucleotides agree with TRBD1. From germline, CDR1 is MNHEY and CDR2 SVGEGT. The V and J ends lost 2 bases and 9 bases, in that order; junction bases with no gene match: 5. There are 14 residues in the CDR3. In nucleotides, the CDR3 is TGTGCCAGCAGTTACGGGGCGACAGGGGGTGAGCAGTTCTTC. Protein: CASSYGATGGEQFF.

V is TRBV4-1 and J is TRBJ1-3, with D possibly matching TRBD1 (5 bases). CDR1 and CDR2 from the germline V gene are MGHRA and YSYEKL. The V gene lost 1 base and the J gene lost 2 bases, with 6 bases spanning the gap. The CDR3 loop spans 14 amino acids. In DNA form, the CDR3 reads TGCGCCAGCAGCCAAGGCAGGGCTGGAAACACCATATATTTT. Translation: CASSQGRAGNTIYF.

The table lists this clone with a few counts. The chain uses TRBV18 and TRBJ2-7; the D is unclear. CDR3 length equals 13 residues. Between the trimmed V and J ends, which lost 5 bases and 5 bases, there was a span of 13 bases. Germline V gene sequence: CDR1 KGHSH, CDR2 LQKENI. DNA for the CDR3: TGTGCCAGCTCATCAACGGGTATGAACGAGCAGTACTTC. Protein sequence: CASSSTGMNEQYF.

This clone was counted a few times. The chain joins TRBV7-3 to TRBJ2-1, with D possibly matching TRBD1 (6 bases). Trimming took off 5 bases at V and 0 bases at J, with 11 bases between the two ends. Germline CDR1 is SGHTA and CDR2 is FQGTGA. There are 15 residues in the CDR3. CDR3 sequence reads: CASSLDRSSYNEQFF. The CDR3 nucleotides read TGTGCCAGCAGCCTCGACAGGAGCTCCTACAATGAGCAGTTCTTC. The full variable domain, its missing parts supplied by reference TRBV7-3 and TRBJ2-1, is GAGVSQTPSNKVTEKGKYVELRCDPISGHTALYWYRQSLGQGPEFLIYFQGTGAADDSGLPNDRFFAVRPEGSVSTLKIQRTERGDSAVYLCASSLDRSSYNEQFFGPGTRLTVL.

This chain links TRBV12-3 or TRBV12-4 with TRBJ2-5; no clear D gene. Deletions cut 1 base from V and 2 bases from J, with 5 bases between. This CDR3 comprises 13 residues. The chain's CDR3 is CASSLVQQETQYF. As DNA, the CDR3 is TGTGCCAGCAGTTTAGTGCAGCAAGAGACCCAGTACTTC.

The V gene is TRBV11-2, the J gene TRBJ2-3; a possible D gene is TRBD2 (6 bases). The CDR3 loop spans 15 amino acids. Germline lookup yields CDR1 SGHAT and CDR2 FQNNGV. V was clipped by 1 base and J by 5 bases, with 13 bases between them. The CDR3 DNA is TGTGCCAGCAGCTTAGCTATGGTGGGGGGAGATACGCAGTATTTT. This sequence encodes CASSLAMVGGDTQYF.

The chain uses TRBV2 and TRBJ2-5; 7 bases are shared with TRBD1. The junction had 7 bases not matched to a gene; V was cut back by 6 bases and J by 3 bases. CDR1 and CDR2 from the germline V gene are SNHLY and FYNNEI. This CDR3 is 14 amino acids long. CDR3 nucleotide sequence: TGTGCCAGCAGGAGACAGGGCGCTGAAGAGACCCAGTACTTC. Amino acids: CASRRQGAEETQYF.